Listed here are 8 T cell receptor beta chains from one sample, sequenced in a study of blood T cell repertoires in COVID-19. Some clones are missing from TCRdb's copy, which holds only in-frame ones; the method was immunoSEQ multiplex PCR. The sample consists of 70,000 to 95,000 clones, roughly 77% of them appearing once. Sequenced sample: peripheral blood. These receptors originate from a human donor in a cohort sampled during active COVID-19.

CDR3 in DNA: TGTGCCAGCAGCTTAGAGGTAGCGGGGGTCCCAGATACGCAGTATTTT. Translating it yields CASSLEVAGVPDTQYF. The V and J genes are TRBV7-6 and TRBJ2-3; 9 bases are shared with TRBD2. The CDR3 consists of 16 residues. After removal of 1 base from V and 4 bases from J, the junction contained 6 bases not matched to a gene. Germline loops: CDR1 SGHVS, CDR2 FNYEAQ. Full variable domain (outside the CDR3, taken from reference TRBV7-6 and TRBJ2-3): GAGVSQSPRYKVTKRGQDVALRCDPISGHVSLYWYRQALGQGPEFLTYFNYEAQQDKSGLPNDRFSAERPEGSISTLTIQRTEQRDSAMYRCASSLEVAGVPDTQYFGPGTRLTVL.

The DNA of the CDR3 is TGTGCCAGCAGTTACCGGGGACAGGGCAATCAGCCCCAGCATTTT. Encoded protein: CASSYRGQGNQPQHF. This chain connects TRBV6-6 to TRBJ1-5, with 8 bases identical to TRBD1. The V and J ends lost 2 bases and 2 bases, in that order; junction bases with no gene match: 2. CDR3 length equals 15 residues. Germline loops: CDR1 MNHNY, CDR2 SVGAGI (reference sequence).

Here the CDR3 reads CASSRGTDSPNQPQHF. The CDR3 nucleotides are TGTGCCAGCTCACGCGGGACGGATTCTCCCAATCAGCCCCAGCATTTT. The rearrangement joins TRBV18 to TRBJ1-5, with D possibly being TRBD1 (5 bases). With 4 bases removed from V and 3 bases from J, the gap between germline ends came to 16 bases. The CDR3 runs to 16 residues. The germline gives CDR1 KGHSH, CDR2 LQKENI.

The J gene is TRBJ2-1, the V gene TRBV18, with 13 bases that match TRBD2. CDR1 and CDR2 (germline): KGHSH, LQKENI. Trimming at V came to 6 bases and at J to 0 bases, leaving 8 bases not matched to a gene. The CDR3 spans 18 residues. CDR3 sequence: CASSPPGLAGSSYNEQFF. Here the CDR3 DNA reads TGTGCCAGCTCCCCTCCGGGACTAGCGGGAAGCTCCTACAATGAGCAGTTCTTC.

The V and J genes are TRBV5-1 and TRBJ2-1, with 11 bases aligning to TRBD1. Trimming removed 4 bases from V and 3 bases from J; junction bases left unmatched: 15. CDR3 size: 19 residues. Germline CDR1 and CDR2: SGHRS and YFSETQ. CDR3 amino acids: CASSLPDRGQLWGYNEQFF. DNA of the CDR3: TGCGCCAGCAGCCTACCGGACAGGGGGCAACTTTGGGGCTACAATGAGCAGTTCTTC.

This clone was seen once. The chain links TRBV2 to TRBJ1-1; D perhaps matches TRBD1 (6 bases). V dropped 3 bases and J dropped 1 base, with 9 bases sitting between them. The CDR3 totals 14 residues. Germline V gives CDR1 SNHLY, CDR2 FYNNEI. In nucleotides, the CDR3 is TGTGCCAGCAGTGACAGGGGCCGGAACACTGAAGCTTTCTTT. Translating it yields CASSDRGRNTEAFF.

The CDR3 loop is CASNGQGSWQYF. CDR3 nucleotide sequence: TGTGCCAGCAATGGACAGGGGAGTTGGCAGTACTTC. The chain links TRBV6-5 to TRBJ2-7; TRBD1 matches at 9 bases. The germline gives CDR1 MNHEY, CDR2 SVGAGI. The CDR3 spans 12 residues. V was clipped by 7 bases and J by 9 bases; unmatched bases: 7.

The rearrangement links TRBV29-1 to TRBJ1-6, with 12 bases that match TRBD1. Germline assignment: CDR1 SQVTM and CDR2 ANQGSEA. After removal of 7 bases from V and 7 bases from J, the junction contained 2 bases not matched to a gene. CDR3 length equals 13 residues. CDR3 amino acids: CSAGTGGNSPLHF. The CDR3 coding sequence is TGCAGCGCCGGGACAGGGGGCAATTCACCCCTCCACTTT. Looking up the rest from reference TRBV29-1 and TRBJ1-6 gives the full variable domain: SAVISQKPSRDICQRGTSLTIQCQVDSQVTMMFWYRQQPGQSLTLIATANQGSEATYESGFVIDKFPISRPNLTFSTLTVSNMSPEDSSIYLCSAGTGGNSPLHFGNGTRLTVT.